The TCR beta chain under discussion was sequenced for a study of T cells in Graves' hyperthyroidism and ophthalmopathy. Study-wide findings and caveats: Among clonotypes expanded in thyroid above 0.001, most were also found in blood.

The study excluded patients with uncontrolled infection, other autoimmune disease, pregnancy or lactation. Every diagnosis used clinical symptoms, serum thyroxine and TRAb, thyroid ultrasound and orbital computed tomography. Blood was drawn at first hyperthyroidism diagnosis, before any ophthalmopathy symptoms. This clonotype has just a few counts. No antigen is known for it. The investigators amplified TCR beta CDR3 regions from RNA transcripts. The HTBI primer set was used in a first-round RT-PCR of the TCR CDR3. TCRdb reanalysed the multiplex PCR reads using MiXCR and keeps one entry per CDR3 protein. The repertoire has hundreds of thousands of distinct CDR3 sequences, around 20% of them found once; the top ten carry roughly a sixth. The TCR originated in a woman in her fifties or sixties with Graves' hyperthyroidism that later progressed to Graves' ophthalmopathy. What was sequenced was blood.

The CDR3 region is CASSHARWWRVGRYYRNTGELFF. The CDR3 DNA reads as TGTGCCAGCAGCCACGCAAGATGGTGGCGCGTCGGGAGATACTATCGGAACACCGGGGAGCTGTTTTTT. This chain connects TRBV7-9 to TRBJ2-2, with D possibly being TRBD2 (6 bases). Germline V gene lookup returns CDR1 SEHNR and CDR2 FQNEAQ (reference sequence). V dropped 5 bases and J dropped 1 base, with 35 bases sitting between them. The CDR3 covers 23 residues.